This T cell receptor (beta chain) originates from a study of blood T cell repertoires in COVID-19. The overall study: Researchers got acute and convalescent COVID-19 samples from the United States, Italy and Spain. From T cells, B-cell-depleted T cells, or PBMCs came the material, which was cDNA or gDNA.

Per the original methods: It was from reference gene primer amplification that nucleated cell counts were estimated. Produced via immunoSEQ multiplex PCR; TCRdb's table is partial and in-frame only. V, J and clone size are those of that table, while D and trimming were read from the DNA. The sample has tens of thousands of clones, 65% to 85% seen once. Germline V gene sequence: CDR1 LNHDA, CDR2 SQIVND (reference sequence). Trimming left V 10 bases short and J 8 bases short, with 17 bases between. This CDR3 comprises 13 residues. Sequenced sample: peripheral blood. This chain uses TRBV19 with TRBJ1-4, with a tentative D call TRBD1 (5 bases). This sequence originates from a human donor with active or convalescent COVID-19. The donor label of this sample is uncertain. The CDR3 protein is CATAYGGGEKLFF. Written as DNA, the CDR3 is TGTGCCACCGCCTACGGGGGAGGAGAAAAACTGTTTTTT.